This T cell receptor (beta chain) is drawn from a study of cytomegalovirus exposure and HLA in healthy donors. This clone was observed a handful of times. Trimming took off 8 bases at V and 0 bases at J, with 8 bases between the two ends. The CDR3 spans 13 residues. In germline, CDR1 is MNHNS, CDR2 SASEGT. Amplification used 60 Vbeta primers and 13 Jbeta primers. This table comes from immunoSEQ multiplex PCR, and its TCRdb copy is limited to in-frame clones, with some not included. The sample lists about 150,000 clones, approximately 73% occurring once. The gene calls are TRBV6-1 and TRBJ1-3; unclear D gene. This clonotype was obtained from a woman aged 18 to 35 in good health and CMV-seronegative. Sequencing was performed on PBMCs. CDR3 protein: CASPTYSGNTIYF. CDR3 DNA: TGTGCCAGCCCTACTTACTCTGGAAACACCATATATTTT.